This T cell receptor (beta chain) was retrieved from a study of blood T cell repertoires in COVID-19. Across the study: The United States, Italy and Spain provided the acute and convalescent COVID-19 samples.

The germline CDR1 and CDR2 sequences are ENHRY and SYGVKD. The V gene lost 10 bases and the J gene lost 0 bases, with 27 bases spanning the gap. The CDR3 length is 18 residues. The assay was immunoSEQ multiplex PCR, and TCRdb's table has in-frame clones only and misses some. Of around 160,000 clones listed, around four fifths are singletons. The origin of this receptor is a woman in her 40s with active or convalescent COVID-19. The sample was peripheral blood. The chain links TRBV10-3 to TRBJ1-1; possibly TRBD1 for D (5 bases). The CDR3 protein is CATRGEGMIVIMNTEAFF. The CDR3 DNA sequence: TGTGCCACCCGGGGGGAGGGAATGATCGTCATCATGAACACTGAAGCTTTCTTT.